Given below is one TCR beta chain in context. Generated by immunoSEQ multiplex PCR, the TCRdb table keeps only in-frame clones and is missing some. The sample lists about 79,000 clones, about four fifths occurring once. The data stem from a study of neoadjuvant anti-PD-1 for oral cavity cancer. The V segment lost 4 bases and the J segment 3 bases; nucleotides outside the gene matches: 8. The CDR3 extends over 15 amino acids. Germline V lookup: CDR1 SGHRS, CDR2 YFSETQ. The V and J genes are TRBV5-1 and TRBJ1-1, with 8 positions matching TRBD1. This sample comprised PBMCs, obtained before nivolumab (anti-PD-1) treatment. The sequence was obtained from a person between 40 and 85 years old with oral cavity squamous cell carcinoma. The CDR3 nucleotides read TGCGCCAGCAGCGAGACAGGGGTGGGGTACACTGAAGCTTTCTTT. Protein product: CASSETGVGYTEAFF.